The 21 T cell receptor beta chains below were found in one sample sequenced in a study of cytomegalovirus exposure and HLA in healthy donors. Use of 60 Vbeta and 13 Jbeta primers characterized the PCR. Repertoires were generated with immunoSEQ multiplex PCR, while TCRdb's copy carries only in-frame clones and drops some. The table lists about 120,000 clones, 63% of them singletons. Sequenced material: PBMCs. Receptors were obtained from a man aged 35 to 55 in good health and CMV-seropositive.

V is TRBV11-3 and J is TRBJ2-7; perhaps TRBD2 as D (6 bases). The CDR3 runs to 15 residues. V shed 5 bases and J shed 0 bases, with 14 bases lying between them. The germline gives CDR1 SGHNT, CDR2 YENEEA. The CDR3 nucleotides read TGTGCCAGCAGCCCGGCGGGGCCCTACTCCTACGAGCAGTACTTC. Its protein product is CASSPAGPYSYEQYF.

The rearrangement uses TRBV7-9 and TRBJ2-1; TRBD1 might be the D (6 bases). This CDR3 region has 13 residues. Looked up from germline, CDR1 is SEHNR and CDR2 is FQNEAQ (reference sequence). Trimming took off 5 bases at V and 5 bases at J, with 10 bases between the two ends. The CDR3 protein is CASSPGQHNEQFF. In DNA, the CDR3 is TGTGCCAGCAGCCCGGGACAACACAATGAGCAGTTCTTC.

This clone showed up just a few times. The chain uses TRBV5-5 and TRBJ1-5; TRBD1 is a possible D gene (5 bases). CDR3 length equals 16 residues. CDR1 and CDR2 (germline): SGHKS, YYEKEE (reference sequence). V dropped 1 base and J dropped 0 bases, with 11 bases sitting between them. CDR3 region: CASSLKTESSNQPQHF. Here the CDR3 DNA reads TGTGCCAGCAGCTTGAAGACAGAATCTAGCAATCAGCCCCAGCATTTT.

The rearrangement uses TRBV5-1 and TRBJ2-3; 8 positions agree with TRBD2. Trimming removed 2 bases from V and 4 bases from J; junction bases left unmatched: 9. Germline CDR1 and CDR2: SGHRS and YFSETQ. CDR3 length equals 16 residues. The CDR3: CASSFRTSRDADTQYF. The CDR3 region has the DNA TGCGCCAGCAGCTTCAGGACTAGCAGGGACGCAGATACGCAGTATTTT.

This clone showed up just a few times. The chain couples TRBV27 to TRBJ1-1; unclear D gene. Germline CDR1 reads MNHEY; CDR2 reads SMNVEV (reference sequence). Trimming removed 6 bases at V and 3 bases at J, with 11 bases between. The CDR3 consists of 13 residues. CDR3 nucleotides: TGTGCCAGCAGGCTACAGTACGACACTGAAGCTTTCTTT. Protein product: CASRLQYDTEAFF.

This clone was detected only once. CDR3: CAWSVMGLAGGETQYF. The DNA for the CDR3 is TGTGCCTGGAGTGTAATGGGACTAGCGGGGGGGGAGACCCAGTACTTC. This chain connects TRBV30 to TRBJ2-5; 16 bases fit TRBD2. CDR1 is GTSNPN, CDR2 SVGIG, per germline (reference sequence). This CDR3 is 16 amino acids long. Losses at the gene ends were 0 bases for V and 5 bases for J; bases not matched to a gene: 3. Full variable domain (rest looked up from reference TRBV30 and TRBJ2-5): SQTIHQWPATLVQPVGSPLSLECTVEGTSNPNLYWYRQAAGRGLQLLFYSVGIGQISSEVPQNLSASRPQDRQFILSSKKLLLSDSGFYLCAWSVMGLAGGETQYFGPGTRLLVL.

The rearrangement joins TRBV4-3 to TRBJ2-1; TRBD2 aligns across 8 bases. The CDR3 sequence is 17 residues long. The V and J ends lost 0 bases and 3 bases, in that order; junction bases with no gene match: 7. The germline CDR1 and CDR2 sequences are LGHNA and YSLEER. CDR3 sequence: CASSQDGRSGNYNEQFF. CDR3 bases: TGCGCCAGCAGCCAAGATGGGCGTAGCGGGAACTACAATGAGCAGTTCTTC.

This chain joins TRBV6-1 and TRBJ2-3; 8 bases align to TRBD2. V lost 4 bases, J lost 1 base, and 7 bases stayed unmatched. The CDR3 extends over 16 amino acids. Germline loops: CDR1 MNHNS, CDR2 SASEGT. DNA for the CDR3: TGTGCCAGCAGTGGGTATCGGGGGGGAGGCACAGATACGCAGTATTTT. Translation: CASSGYRGGGTDTQYF.

The chain recombines TRBV28 with TRBJ2-2; TRBD2 agrees at 7 bases. V shed 2 bases and J 4 bases; nucleotides not matched to a gene: 4. CDR1 is MDHEN, CDR2 SYDVKM, per germline. The CDR3 is 15 residues long. The CDR3 region has the DNA TGTGCCAGCAGTTTAATTACTAGCGTCACCGGGGAGCTGTTTTTT. Its translation: CASSLITSVTGELFF.

V and J are TRBV9 and TRBJ2-1; tentative D call: TRBD1 (6 bases). Deletions cut 3 bases from V and 7 bases from J, with 14 bases between. CDR3 length equals 14 residues. Germline loops: CDR1 SGDLS, CDR2 YYNGEE. For the CDR3, the DNA is TGTGCCAGCAGCGCCTTAGGGGGACGGAATGAGCAGTTCTTC. Translating gives CASSALGGRNEQFF. The variable domain in full, with the rest retrieved from reference TRBV9 and TRBJ2-1, is DSGVTQTPKHLITATGQRVTLRCSPRSGDLSVYWYQQSLDQGLQFLIQYYNGEERAKGNILERFSAQQFPDLHSELNLSSLELGDSALYFCASSALGGRNEQFFGPGTRLTVL.

V usage is TRBV6-5 and J usage is TRBJ2-3, with a possible D match to TRBD2 (7 bases). CDR3 length: 15 amino acids. CDR1 MNHEY and CDR2 SVGAGI come from the germline V gene. Trimming took 6 bases from V and 6 from J, leaving 19 bases between them. The CDR3 nucleotides are TGTGCCAGCAGAAAGGGGGGGAGGGGAGCGGATACGCAGTATTTT. Translating it yields CASRKGGRGADTQYF.

The chain couples TRBV27 to TRBJ2-7; D might be TRBD2 (6 bases). V was cut by 2 bases and J by 0 bases, with 17 bases left in between. CDR1 MNHEY and CDR2 SMNVEV come from the germline V gene (reference sequence). The CDR3 loop spans 17 amino acids. The CDR3 sequence: CASSLKGWGVSSYEQYF. The CDR3 DNA follows: TGTGCCAGCAGTTTAAAGGGATGGGGGGTAAGCTCCTACGAGCAGTACTTC.

The chain combines TRBV5-4 with TRBJ2-3; 12 nucleotides align to TRBD2. Germline assignment: CDR1 SGHNT and CDR2 YYREEE (reference sequence). The CDR3 has 17 residues. Trimming cost V 2 bases and J 2 bases; bases outside gene matches: 6. DNA for the CDR3: TGTGCCAGCAGCTTTGGACTAGCGGGGACTTACACAGATACGCAGTATTTT. Translated, it gives CASSFGLAGTYTDTQYF.

The chain links TRBV5-8 to TRBJ1-4; D may be TRBD1 (5 bases). The CDR3 consists of 12 residues. Germline V gene data show CDR1 as SGHTS and CDR2 as YDEGEE. V lost 6 bases and J lost 13, with 16 bases in between. CDR3 DNA sequence: TGTGCCAGCACCTCATACCGGAGGGGACTGTTTTTT. Translated: CASTSYRRGLFF.

The rearrangement links TRBV2 to TRBJ2-7; D may be TRBD1 (5 bases). The germline V gene encodes CDR1 SNHLY and CDR2 FYNNEI. Trimming removed 6 bases from V and 3 bases from J, with 12 bases in between. This CDR3 comprises 13 residues. CDR3 loop: CASRAPDSYEQYF. DNA for the CDR3: TGTGCCAGCAGAGCCCCCGACAGCTACGAGCAGTACTTC.

The rearrangement links TRBV7-8 to TRBJ2-7; possibly TRBD1 for D (6 bases). Germline loops: CDR1 SGHVS, CDR2 FQNEAQ. This CDR3 is built from 16 residues. Trimming removed 1 base at V and 4 bases at J, with 17 bases between. The CDR3 sequence: CASSLGDTMLGYEQYF. CDR3 nucleotides: TGTGCCAGCAGCTTAGGGGACACGATGCTAGGTTACGAGCAGTACTTC.

The chain has TRBV29-1 and TRBJ1-1, with a possible D match to TRBD1 (6 bases). The V gene's germline CDR1 is SQVTM and CDR2 ANQGSEA. The CDR3 runs 13 residues. Trimming took 6 bases from V and 5 from J, leaving 16 bases between them. The CDR3 DNA reads as TGCAGCGTAAAGGGGGTCCTGTTTACTGAAGCTTTCTTT. Encoded protein: CSVKGVLFTEAFF.

V gene TRBV7-9 combines with J gene TRBJ2-7; TRBD1 aligns across 8 bases. The CDR3 runs to 13 residues. J gave up 5 bases and V 5 bases, and 5 bases lay outside the gene matches. CDR1 is SEHNR and CDR2 is FQNEAQ in the germline V gene (reference sequence). The CDR3 coding sequence is TGTGCCAGCAGCGGTCGGACAGGGAACGAGCAGTACTTC. Translation gives CASSGRTGNEQYF.

This chain uses TRBV9 with TRBJ2-2; 7 bases line up with TRBD1. The junction had 3 bases not matched to a gene; V was cut back by 0 bases and J by 4 bases. The CDR3 is made up of 15 amino acids. The germline gives CDR1 SGDLS, CDR2 YYNGEE. The CDR3 spells CASSVGDRTTGELFF. CDR3 DNA sequence: TGTGCCAGCAGCGTAGGGGACAGAACCACCGGGGAGCTGTTTTTT.

The gene calls are TRBV9 and TRBJ2-3; 7 bases are shared with TRBD2. The J segment lost 2 bases and the V segment lost 3 bases, leaving 9 bases of the junction unmatched. The CDR3 spans 16 residues. Germline CDR1 is SGDLS and CDR2 is YYNGEE. The CDR3 reads CASSAPMRGNTDTQYF. CDR3 sequence (DNA): TGTGCCAGCAGCGCCCCGATGCGGGGGAACACAGATACGCAGTATTTT.

V and J are TRBV4-1 and TRBJ2-1; D may be TRBD2 (5 bases). V was trimmed by 0 bases and J by 4 bases, leaving 16 bases between them. Germline V gene sequence: CDR1 MGHRA, CDR2 YSYEKL. The CDR3 extends over 17 amino acids. This CDR3 is CASSQDPRLQTYNEQFF. As DNA, the CDR3 is TGCGCCAGCAGCCAAGACCCTAGACTACAGACATACAATGAGCAGTTCTTC.